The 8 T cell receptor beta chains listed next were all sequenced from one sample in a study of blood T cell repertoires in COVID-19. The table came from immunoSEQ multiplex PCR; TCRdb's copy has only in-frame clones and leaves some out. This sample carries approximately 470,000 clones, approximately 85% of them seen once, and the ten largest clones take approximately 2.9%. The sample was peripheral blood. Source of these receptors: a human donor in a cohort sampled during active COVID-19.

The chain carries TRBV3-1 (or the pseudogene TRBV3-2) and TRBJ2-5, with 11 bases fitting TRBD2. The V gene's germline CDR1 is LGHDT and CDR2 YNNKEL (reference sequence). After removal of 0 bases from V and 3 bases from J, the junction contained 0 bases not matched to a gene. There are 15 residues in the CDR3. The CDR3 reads CASSQDSGREETQYF. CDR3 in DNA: TGTGCCAGCAGCCAAGATAGCGGGAGGGAAGAGACCCAGTACTTC.

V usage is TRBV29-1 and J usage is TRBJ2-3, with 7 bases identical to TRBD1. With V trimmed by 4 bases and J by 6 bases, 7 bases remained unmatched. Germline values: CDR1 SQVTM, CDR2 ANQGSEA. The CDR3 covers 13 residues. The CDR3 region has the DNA TGCAGCGTTGTCAGGGGGTCCGAGGATACGCAGTATTTT. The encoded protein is CSVVRGSEDTQYF.

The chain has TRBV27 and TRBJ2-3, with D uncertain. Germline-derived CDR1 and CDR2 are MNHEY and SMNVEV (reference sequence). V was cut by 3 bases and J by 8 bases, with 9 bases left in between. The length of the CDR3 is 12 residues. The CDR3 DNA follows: TGTGCCAGCAGTTTTATCCTCGGTACGCAGTATTTT. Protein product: CASSFILGTQYF.

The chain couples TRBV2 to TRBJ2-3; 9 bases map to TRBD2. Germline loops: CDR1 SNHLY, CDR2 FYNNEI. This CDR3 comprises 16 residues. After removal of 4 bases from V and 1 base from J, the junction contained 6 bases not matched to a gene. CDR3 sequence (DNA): TGTGCCAGCAGTGGGGGTTGGACTAGCGGCACAGATACGCAGTATTTT. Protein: CASSGGWTSGTDTQYF.

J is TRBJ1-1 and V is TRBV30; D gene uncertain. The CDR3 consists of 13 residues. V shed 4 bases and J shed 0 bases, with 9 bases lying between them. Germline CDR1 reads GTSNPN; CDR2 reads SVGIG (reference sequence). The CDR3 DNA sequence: TGTGCCTGGACTCGGGAAATGAACACTGAAGCTTTCTTT. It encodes CAWTREMNTEAFF.

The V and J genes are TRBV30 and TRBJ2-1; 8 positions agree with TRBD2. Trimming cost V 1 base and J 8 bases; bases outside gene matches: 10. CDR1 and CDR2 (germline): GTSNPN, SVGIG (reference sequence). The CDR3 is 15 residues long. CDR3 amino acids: CAWSGLAGAVDEQFF. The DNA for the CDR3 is TGTGCCTGGAGTGGCCTAGCGGGCGCCGTAGATGAGCAGTTCTTC.

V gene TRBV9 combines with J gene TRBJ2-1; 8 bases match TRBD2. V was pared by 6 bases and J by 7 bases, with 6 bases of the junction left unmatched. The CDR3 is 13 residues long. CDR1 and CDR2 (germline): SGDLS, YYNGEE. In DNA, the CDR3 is TGTGCCAGCAACCAACTAGCGGAGAATGAGCAGTTCTTC. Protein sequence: CASNQLAENEQFF. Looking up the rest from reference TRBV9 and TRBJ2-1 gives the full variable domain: DSGVTQTPKHLITATGQRVTLRCSPRSGDLSVYWYQQSLDQGLQFLIQYYNGEERAKGNILERFSAQQFPDLHSELNLSSLELGDSALYFCASNQLAENEQFFGPGTRLTVL.

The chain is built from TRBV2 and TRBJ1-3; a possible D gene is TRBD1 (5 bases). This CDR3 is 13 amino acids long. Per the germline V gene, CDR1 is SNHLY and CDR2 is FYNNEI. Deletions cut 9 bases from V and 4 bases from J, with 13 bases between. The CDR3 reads CASDTGDGNTIYF. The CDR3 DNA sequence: TGTGCCAGTGACACGGGGGACGGAAACACCATATATTTT.